The source of this T cell receptor beta chain is a study of T cells in tuberculosis. The method was immunoSEQ multiplex PCR; TCRdb's version includes in-frame clones alone and lacks a portion of them. Here the sample spans around 33,000 clones, under 95% being singletons. V lost 1 base, J lost 4 bases, and 7 bases stayed unmatched. The CDR3 has 16 residues. Germline values: CDR1 LNHNV, CDR2 YYDKDF (reference sequence). Time point specified: new active TB diagnosis, blood taken before or within 7 days of starting treatment. The J gene is TRBJ2-3, the V gene TRBV15, with 8 bases identical to TRBD1. Material: PBMCs, obtained at tuberculosis diagnosis. The TCR originated in an adult with tuberculosis. Some clones in this sample may be carry-over from other donors' samples. CDR3 in DNA: TGTGCCACCAGCAGAGCCGCAGGGGGCTGGGCAGATACGCAGTATTTT. As protein: CATSRAAGGWADTQYF.